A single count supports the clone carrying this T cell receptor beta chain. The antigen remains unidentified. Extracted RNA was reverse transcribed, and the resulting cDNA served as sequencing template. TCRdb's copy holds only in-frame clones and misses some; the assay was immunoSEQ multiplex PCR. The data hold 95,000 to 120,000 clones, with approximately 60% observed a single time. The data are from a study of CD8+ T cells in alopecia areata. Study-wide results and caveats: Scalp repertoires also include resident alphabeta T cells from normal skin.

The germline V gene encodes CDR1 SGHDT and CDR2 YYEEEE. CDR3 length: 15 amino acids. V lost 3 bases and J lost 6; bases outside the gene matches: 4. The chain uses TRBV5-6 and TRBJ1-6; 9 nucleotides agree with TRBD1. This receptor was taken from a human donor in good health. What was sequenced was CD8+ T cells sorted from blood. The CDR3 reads CASSWGTGRNSPLHF. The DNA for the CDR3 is TGTGCCAGCAGCTGGGGGACAGGGCGTAATTCACCCCTCCACTTT.